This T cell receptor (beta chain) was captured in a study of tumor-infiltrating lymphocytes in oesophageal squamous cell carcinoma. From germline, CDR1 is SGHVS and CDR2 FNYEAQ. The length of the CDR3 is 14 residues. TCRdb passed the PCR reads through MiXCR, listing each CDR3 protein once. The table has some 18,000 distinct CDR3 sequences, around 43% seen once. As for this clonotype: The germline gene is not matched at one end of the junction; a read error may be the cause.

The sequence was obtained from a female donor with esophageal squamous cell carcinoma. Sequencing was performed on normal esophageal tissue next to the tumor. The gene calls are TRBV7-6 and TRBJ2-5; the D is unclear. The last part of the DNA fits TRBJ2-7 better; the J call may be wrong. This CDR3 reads CASSVDGLSYEQYF. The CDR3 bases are TGTGCTAGCAGCGTGGACGGGCTCTCCTACGAGCAGTACTTC.